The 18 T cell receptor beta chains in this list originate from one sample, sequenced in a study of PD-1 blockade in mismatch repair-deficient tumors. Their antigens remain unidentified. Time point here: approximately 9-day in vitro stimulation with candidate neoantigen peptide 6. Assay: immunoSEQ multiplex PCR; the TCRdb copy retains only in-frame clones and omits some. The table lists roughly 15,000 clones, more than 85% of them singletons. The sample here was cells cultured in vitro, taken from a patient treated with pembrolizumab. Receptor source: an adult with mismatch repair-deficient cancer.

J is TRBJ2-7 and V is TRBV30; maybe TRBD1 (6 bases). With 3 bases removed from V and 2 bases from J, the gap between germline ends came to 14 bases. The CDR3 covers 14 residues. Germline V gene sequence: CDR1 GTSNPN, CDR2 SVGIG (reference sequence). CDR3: CAWRGTKDTYEQYF. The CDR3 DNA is TGTGCCTGGAGGGGGACAAAGGACACCTACGAGCAGTACTTC.

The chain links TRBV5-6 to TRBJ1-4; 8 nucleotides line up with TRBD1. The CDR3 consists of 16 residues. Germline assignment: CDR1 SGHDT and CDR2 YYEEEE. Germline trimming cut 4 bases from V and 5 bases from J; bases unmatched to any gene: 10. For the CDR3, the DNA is TGTGCCAGCAGCGTAGGCCCCGGGACAGGCAATGAAAAACTGTTTTTT. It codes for CASSVGPGTGNEKLFF. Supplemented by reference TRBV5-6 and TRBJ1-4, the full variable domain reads DAGVTQSPTHLIKTRGQQVTLRCSPKSGHDTVSWYQQALGQGPQFIFQYYEEEERQRGNFPDRFSGHQFPNYSSELNVNALLLGDSALYLCASSVGPGTGNEKLFFGSGTQLSVL.

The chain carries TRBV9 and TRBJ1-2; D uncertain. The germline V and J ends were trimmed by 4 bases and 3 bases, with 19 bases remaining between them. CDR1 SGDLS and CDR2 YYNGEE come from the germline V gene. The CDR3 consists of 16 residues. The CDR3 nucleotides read TGTGCCAGCAGCCCGCGCCTCTCCGAAGCTTACTATGGCTACACCTTC. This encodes CASSPRLSEAYYGYTF.

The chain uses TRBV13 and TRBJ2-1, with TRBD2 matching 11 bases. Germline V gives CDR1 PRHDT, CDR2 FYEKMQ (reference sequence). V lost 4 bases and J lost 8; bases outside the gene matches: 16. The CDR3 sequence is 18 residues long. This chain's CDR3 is CASSSLGGSGRAMDEQFF. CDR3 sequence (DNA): TGTGCCAGCAGCTCTCTCGGTGGTAGCGGGAGGGCCATGGATGAGCAGTTCTTC.

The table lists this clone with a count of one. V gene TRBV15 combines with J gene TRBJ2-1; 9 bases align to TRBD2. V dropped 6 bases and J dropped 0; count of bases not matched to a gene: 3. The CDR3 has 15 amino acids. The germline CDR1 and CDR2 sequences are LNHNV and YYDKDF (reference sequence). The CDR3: CATRKTSGSYNEQFF. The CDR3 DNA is TGTGCCACCAGAAAGACTAGCGGCTCCTACAATGAGCAGTTCTTC.

CDR3 bases: TGCAGCGTTGGGACAGCACAAGAGACCCAGTACTTC. Its translation is CSVGTAQETQYF. The chain employs TRBV29-1 and TRBJ2-5; D may be TRBD1 (6 bases). The germline V gene encodes CDR1 SQVTM and CDR2 ANQGSEA. This CDR3 has 12 residues. Trimming pared 4 bases from V and 2 bases from J, leaving 8 bases between.

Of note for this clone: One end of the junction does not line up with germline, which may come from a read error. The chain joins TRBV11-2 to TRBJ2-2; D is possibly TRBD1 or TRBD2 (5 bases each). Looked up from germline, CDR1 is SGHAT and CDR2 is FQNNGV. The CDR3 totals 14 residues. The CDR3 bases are TGTGCCAGCAGCCTAGATATGGGGGCCGGGGAGCTGTTTTTT. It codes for CASSLDMGAGELFF.

The CDR3 DNA is TGTGCCAGCAGCCAAGCTGTGGCAGAAGGGACACCCCTCCACTTT. Encoded protein: CASSQAVAEGTPLHF. This chain connects TRBV4-2 to TRBJ1-6; D is unresolved. Trimming removed 1 base from V and 11 bases from J, with 15 bases in between. Germline assignment: CDR1 LGHNA and CDR2 YNFKEQ. The CDR3 has 15 amino acids.

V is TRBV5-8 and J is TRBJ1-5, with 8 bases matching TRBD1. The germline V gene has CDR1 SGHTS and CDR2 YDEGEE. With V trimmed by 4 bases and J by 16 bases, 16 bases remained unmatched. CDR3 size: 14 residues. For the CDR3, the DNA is TGTGCCAGCAGCGCGGACAGGGCCCTGGTCGAAACCCATTTT. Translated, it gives CASSADRALVETHF.

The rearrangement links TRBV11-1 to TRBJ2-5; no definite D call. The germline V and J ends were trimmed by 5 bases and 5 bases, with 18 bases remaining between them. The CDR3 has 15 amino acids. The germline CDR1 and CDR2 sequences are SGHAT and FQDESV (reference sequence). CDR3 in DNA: TGTGCCAGCAGCCAACCCCAACATTTGGGCGAGACCCAGTACTTC. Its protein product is CASSQPQHLGETQYF.

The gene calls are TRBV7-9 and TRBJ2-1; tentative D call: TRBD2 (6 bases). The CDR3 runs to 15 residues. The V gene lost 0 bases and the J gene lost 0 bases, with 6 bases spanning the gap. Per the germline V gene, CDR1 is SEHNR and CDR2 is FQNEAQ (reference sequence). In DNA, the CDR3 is TGTGCCAGCAGCTTAGCGACTAGCTCCTACAATGAGCAGTTCTTC. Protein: CASSLATSSYNEQFF.

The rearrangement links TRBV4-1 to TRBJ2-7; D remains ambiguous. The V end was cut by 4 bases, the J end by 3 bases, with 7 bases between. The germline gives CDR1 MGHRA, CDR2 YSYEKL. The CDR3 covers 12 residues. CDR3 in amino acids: CASSPDGYEQYF. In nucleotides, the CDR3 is TGCGCCAGCAGCCCCGACGGCTACGAGCAGTACTTC.

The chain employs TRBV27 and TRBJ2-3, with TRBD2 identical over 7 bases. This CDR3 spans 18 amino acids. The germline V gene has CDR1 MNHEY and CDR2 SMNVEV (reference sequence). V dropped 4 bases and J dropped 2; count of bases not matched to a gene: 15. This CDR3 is CASSSLGGWGVHTDTQYF. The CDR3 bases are TGTGCCAGCAGTTCCCTGGGAGGGTGGGGCGTACACACAGATACGCAGTATTTT.

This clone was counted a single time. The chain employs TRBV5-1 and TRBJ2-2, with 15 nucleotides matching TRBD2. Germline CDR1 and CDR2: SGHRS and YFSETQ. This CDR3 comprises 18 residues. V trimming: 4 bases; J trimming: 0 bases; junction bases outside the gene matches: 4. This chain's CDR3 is CASSTGLAGGPNTGELFF. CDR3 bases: TGCGCCAGCAGCACGGGACTAGCGGGAGGCCCGAACACCGGGGAGCTGTTTTTT.

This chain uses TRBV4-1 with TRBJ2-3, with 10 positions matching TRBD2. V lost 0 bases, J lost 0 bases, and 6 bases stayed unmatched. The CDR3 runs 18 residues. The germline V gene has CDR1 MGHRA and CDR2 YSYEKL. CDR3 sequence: CASSQEPLAGVSTDTQYF. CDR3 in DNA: TGCGCCAGCAGCCAAGAACCGCTAGCGGGGGTTAGCACAGATACGCAGTATTTT.

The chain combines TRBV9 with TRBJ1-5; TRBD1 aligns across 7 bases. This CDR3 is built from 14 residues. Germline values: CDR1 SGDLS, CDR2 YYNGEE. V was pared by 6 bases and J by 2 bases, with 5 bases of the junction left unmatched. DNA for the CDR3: TGTGCCAGCAACAACGGACAGGGCAATCAGCCCCAGCATTTT. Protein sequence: CASNNGQGNQPQHF.

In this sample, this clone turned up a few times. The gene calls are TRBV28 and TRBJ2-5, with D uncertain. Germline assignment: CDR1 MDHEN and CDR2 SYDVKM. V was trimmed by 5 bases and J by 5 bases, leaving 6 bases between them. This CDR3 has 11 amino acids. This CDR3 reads CASSPAETQYF. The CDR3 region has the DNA TGTGCCAGCAGTCCTGCGGAGACCCAGTACTTC.

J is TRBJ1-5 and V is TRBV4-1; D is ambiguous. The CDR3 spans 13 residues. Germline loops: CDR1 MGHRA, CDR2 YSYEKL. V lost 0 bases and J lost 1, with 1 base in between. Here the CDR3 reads CASSQDSNQPQHF. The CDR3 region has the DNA TGCGCCAGCAGCCAAGACAGCAATCAGCCCCAGCATTTT.